This section outlines one TCR beta chain sequence together with its context. This entry comes from a study of blood T cell repertoires in COVID-19. About the research overall: Acute and convalescent COVID-19 samples came from the United States, Italy and Spain.

Generated by immunoSEQ multiplex PCR, the TCRdb table keeps only in-frame clones and is missing some. The repertoire holds roughly 140,000 clones, with less than 90% as singletons. The CDR3 spans 14 residues. With V trimmed by 7 bases and J by 2 bases, 7 bases remained unmatched. Germline CDR1 is SQVTM and CDR2 is ANQGSEA. The V gene is TRBV29-1, the J gene TRBJ1-1; 10 positions match TRBD1. Specimen: PBMCs or T cells enriched from blood (not recorded which). The sequence came from a woman between 50 and 59 years old who had been exposed to COVID-19. This CDR3 is CSGGDRGRNTEAFF. As DNA, the CDR3 is TGCAGCGGAGGAGACAGGGGGCGAAACACTGAAGCTTTCTTT.